The source of this TCR beta chain is a study of blood T cell repertoires in COVID-19. Study in general: Specimens from acute and convalescent COVID-19 originated in the United States, Italy and Spain. Sources were T cells, B-cell-depleted T cells, or PBMCs; the material itself was cDNA or gDNA.

How the authors handled the data: It was from reference gene primer amplification that nucleated cell counts were estimated. Profiled with immunoSEQ multiplex PCR; TCRdb holds only in-frame clones, not every one. D and trimming were read from the DNA, whereas the V and J calls and clone size are those reported in that table. Of around 170,000 clones in the sample, around 80% were seen once. The germline gives CDR1 SGHRS, CDR2 YFSETQ. V shed 4 bases, J shed 2 bases, and the junction held 7 bases outside the gene matches. The CDR3 sequence is 16 residues long. The genes are TRBV5-1 and TRBJ2-3; 10 positions agree with TRBD1. The sequence derives from a woman aged 60-70 years with acute or convalescent COVID-19. Material for sequencing was peripheral blood. CDR3 bases: TGCGCCAGCAGCCCGGGGACAGGGGCCCTCACAGATACGCAGTATTTT. Its translation: CASSPGTGALTDTQYF.